The 10 T cell receptor beta chains reported below all come from one sample, sequenced in a study of T cell responses to AZD1222 COVID-19 vaccine. Clones were sequenced by immunoSEQ multiplex PCR, and TCRdb holds only the in-frame ones, with some missing. The top ten clones hold over 1.2% of a sample with roughly 150,000 clones, approximately 91% of them seen once. The sequencing here drew on peripheral blood, taken 28 days after the second AZD1222 dose. The receptors derive from an adult who received the AZD1222 COVID-19 vaccine.

V is TRBV2 and J is TRBJ1-6; TRBD1 aligns across 8 bases. After removal of 6 bases from V and 5 bases from J, the junction contained 15 bases not matched to a gene. Germline-derived CDR1 and CDR2 are SNHLY and FYNNEI. This CDR3 is 18 amino acids long. The CDR3, as DNA: TGTGCCAGCAGGGGATTATGGACAGGGCGAAGAAATAATTCACCCCTCCACTTT. Translation: CASRGLWTGRRNNSPLHF.

On this clone: Mismatch with germline at one junction end may stem from a read error. This chain links TRBV9 with TRBJ1-1, with D possibly matching TRBD1 (5 bases). CDR3 size: 13 residues. Germline lookup yields CDR1 SGDLS and CDR2 YYNGEE. The chain's CDR3 is CASSLRGGTTSIF. DNA for the CDR3: TGTGCCAGCAGCCTCCGCGGGGGGACCACCTCGATCTTT. The full variable domain, in which reference TRBV9 and TRBJ1-1 provide the parts outside the CDR3, is DSGVTQTPKHLITATGQRVTLRCSPRSGDLSVYWYQQSLDQGLQFLIQYYNGEERAKGNILERFSAQQFPDLHSELNLSSLELGDSALYFCASSLRGGTTSIFGQGTRLTVV.

The V gene is TRBV5-1, the J gene TRBJ1-1; 9 positions match TRBD1. Germline trimming cut 3 bases from V and 5 bases from J; bases unmatched to any gene: 11. The CDR3 covers 16 residues. The V gene's germline CDR1 is SGHRS and CDR2 YFSETQ. CDR3 sequence reads: CASSSSRDREITEAFF. CDR3 DNA sequence: TGCGCCAGCAGCTCCTCTCGGGACAGGGAGATAACTGAAGCTTTCTTT.

The chain joins TRBV19 to TRBJ2-5; D is ambiguous. Trimming stripped 2 bases from V and 5 bases from J, with 3 bases between. There are 11 residues in the CDR3. Germline CDR1 and CDR2: LNHDA and SQIVND (reference sequence). In DNA form, the CDR3 reads TGTGCCAGTAGTATATGGGAGACCCAGTACTTC. It is translated as CASSIWETQYF.

The chain links TRBV30 to TRBJ1-6; D gene unclear. The CDR3 is made up of 13 amino acids. V was clipped by 0 bases and J by 7 bases, with 7 bases between them. Germline lookup yields CDR1 GTSNPN and CDR2 SVGIG (reference sequence). The DNA of the CDR3 is TGTGCCTGGAGTGTACGAAGGAATTCACCCCTCCACTTT. Translation gives CAWSVRRNSPLHF.

The V and J genes are TRBV18 and TRBJ1-1, with 8 bases identical to TRBD1. The length of the CDR3 is 13 residues. From germline, CDR1 is KGHSH and CDR2 LQKENI. Trimming removed 6 bases from V and 4 bases from J; junction bases left unmatched: 4. CDR3 coding DNA: TGTGCCAGCTCCCGGGACAGGAGCACTGAAGCTTTCTTT. As protein: CASSRDRSTEAFF.

The chain couples TRBV19 to TRBJ2-3, with TRBD1 matching over 10 bases. CDR3 length: 15 residues. V shed 3 bases and J 5 bases; nucleotides not matched to a gene: 5. In germline, CDR1 is LNHDA, CDR2 SQIVND (reference sequence). Written as DNA, the CDR3 is TGTGCCAGTAGTATCTGGACAGGGGGGGGAGATACGCAGTATTTT. Translating it yields CASSIWTGGGDTQYF.

The CDR3 loop is CASKLELALGEQYF. CDR3 in DNA: TGTGCCAGTAAGTTAGAACTAGCGCTTGGGGAGCAGTACTTC. The rearrangement joins TRBV19 to TRBJ2-7; TRBD2 aligns across 7 bases. The CDR3 is made up of 14 amino acids. Germline CDR1 is LNHDA and CDR2 is SQIVND (reference sequence). Trimming took 7 bases from V and 7 from J; bases not matched to a gene: 13.

The rearrangement joins TRBV5-1 to TRBJ2-5; 8 positions match TRBD2. Looked up from germline, CDR1 is SGHRS and CDR2 is YFSETQ. The CDR3 has 14 residues. The V segment lost 1 base and the J segment 1 base; nucleotides outside the gene matches: 0. CDR3 protein: CASSLTSGQETQYF. DNA of the CDR3: TGCGCCAGCAGCTTGACTAGCGGCCAAGAGACCCAGTACTTC.

This clone appeared a few times. A read error may produce the germline difference seen at one junction end. The V gene is TRBV5-1, the J gene TRBJ1-2; 10 positions match TRBD1. The CDR3 loop spans 13 amino acids. Germline V gene data show CDR1 as SGHRS and CDR2 as YFSETQ. DNA of the CDR3: TGCGCCAGCAGCTTCGCGACAGGGGGCGCCTTTAGCTTC. It encodes CASSFATGGAFSF.